This TCR beta chain was identified in a study of T cell responses to AZD1222 COVID-19 vaccine. Points from the study as a whole: A mostly white British donor set with more females was recruited, and clonal diversity was possibly underestimated.

CDR1 and CDR2 from the germline V gene are MNHEY and SMNVEV (reference sequence). Trimming cost V 3 bases and J 5 bases; bases outside gene matches: 6. CDR3 length: 16 amino acids. Of note for this clone: The antigen is unknown.

The method was immunoSEQ multiplex PCR; TCRdb's version includes in-frame clones alone and lacks a portion of them. The table lists some 170,000 clones, 85% to 90% of them singletons, with 1.6% in the top ten. This TCR was recovered from an adult in good health. Sequencing was performed on peripheral blood, taken on day 0 of AZD1222 vaccination. The chain combines TRBV27 with TRBJ2-2; 10 positions match TRBD1. CDR3 nucleotides: TGTGCCAGCAGTTTCGCTAGGGACAGGGGTACCGGGGAGCTGTTTTTT. It specifies CASSFARDRGTGELFF.